The TCR beta chain described here comes from a study of preoperative IRX-2 immunotherapy in early breast cancer. The germline V and J ends were trimmed by 5 bases and 5 bases, with 18 bases remaining between them. CDR1 is SGHTA and CDR2 is FQGNSA in the germline V gene. The CDR3 runs 15 residues. The treatment is: preoperative locoregional IRX-2 cytokine immunotherapy. Samples came from a phase Ib trial of preoperative locoregional IRX-2 cytokine immunotherapy. TCRdb keeps only in-frame clones here, not all; method: immunoSEQ multiplex PCR. This sample has some 59,000 clones; approximately 93% occur once, and the top ten carry roughly 1.5%.

The rearrangement links TRBV7-2 to TRBJ2-5; D is unclear. The specimen was taken from a patient treated with IRX-2 immunotherapy. The TCR comes from a human donor with breast cancer. This CDR3 is CASSAQAISRETQYF. As DNA, the CDR3 is TGTGCCAGCAGCGCCCAGGCAATCAGCAGGGAGACCCAGTACTTC.